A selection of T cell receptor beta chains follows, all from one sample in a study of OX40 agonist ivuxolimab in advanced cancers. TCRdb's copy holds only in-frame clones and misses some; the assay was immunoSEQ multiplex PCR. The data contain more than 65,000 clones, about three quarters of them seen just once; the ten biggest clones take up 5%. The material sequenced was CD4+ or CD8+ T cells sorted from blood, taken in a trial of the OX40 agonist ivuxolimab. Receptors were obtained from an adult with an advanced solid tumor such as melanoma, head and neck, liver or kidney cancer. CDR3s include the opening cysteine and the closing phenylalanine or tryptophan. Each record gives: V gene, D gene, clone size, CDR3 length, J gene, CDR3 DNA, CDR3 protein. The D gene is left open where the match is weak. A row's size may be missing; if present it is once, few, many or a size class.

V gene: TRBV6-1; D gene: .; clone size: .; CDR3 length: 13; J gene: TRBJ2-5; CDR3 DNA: TGTGCCAGCAGACCCGGACAGCAAGAGACCCAGTACTTC; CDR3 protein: CASRPGQQETQYF
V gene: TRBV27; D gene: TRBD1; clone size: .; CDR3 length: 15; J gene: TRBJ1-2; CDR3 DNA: TGTGCCAGCAAGGGCCTTGCACAGGGGTTTTATGGCTACACCTTC; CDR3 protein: CASKGLAQGFYGYTF
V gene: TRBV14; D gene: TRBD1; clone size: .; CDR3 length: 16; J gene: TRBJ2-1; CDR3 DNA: TGTGCCAGCAGCCAAGAACCGGGACAGGGAGACAATGAGCAGTTCTTC; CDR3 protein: CASSQEPGQGDNEQFF
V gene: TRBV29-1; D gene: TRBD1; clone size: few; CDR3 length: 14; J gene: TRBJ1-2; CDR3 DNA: TGCAGCGCCCGCCTCCGGGACAGTAACTATGGCTACACCTTC; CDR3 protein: CSARLRDSNYGYTF
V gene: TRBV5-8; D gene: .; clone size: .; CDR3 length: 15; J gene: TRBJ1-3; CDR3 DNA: TGTGCCAGCAGCTCGCGACAGGCCCCTGGAAACACCATATATTTT; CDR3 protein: CASSSRQAPGNTIYF
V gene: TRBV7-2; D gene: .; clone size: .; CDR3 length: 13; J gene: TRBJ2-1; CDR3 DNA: TGTGCCAGCAGCTTAGACTCATACAATGAGCAGTTCTTC; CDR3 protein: CASSLDSYNEQFF
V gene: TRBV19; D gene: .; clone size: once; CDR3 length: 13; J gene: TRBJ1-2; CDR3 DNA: TGTGCCAGTAGTATAGGGACAGACTATGGCTACACCTTC; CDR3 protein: CASSIGTDYGYTF
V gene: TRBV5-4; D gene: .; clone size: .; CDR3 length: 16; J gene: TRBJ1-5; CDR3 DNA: TGTGCCAGCAGCCAAGATCTATGGCAGCTAAATCAGCCCCAGCATTTT; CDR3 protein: CASSQDLWQLNQPQHF
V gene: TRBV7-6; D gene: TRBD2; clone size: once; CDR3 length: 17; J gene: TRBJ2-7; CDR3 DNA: TGTGCCAGCAGCCCCTCGACTAGCGGGAGCACTGCCTACGAGCAGTACTTC; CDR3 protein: CASSPSTSGSTAYEQYF
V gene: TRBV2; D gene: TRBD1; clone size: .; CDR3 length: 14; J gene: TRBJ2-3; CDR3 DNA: TGTGCCAGTTCCCCGGGACAGGGCACAGATACGCAGTATTTT; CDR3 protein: CASSPGQGTDTQYF
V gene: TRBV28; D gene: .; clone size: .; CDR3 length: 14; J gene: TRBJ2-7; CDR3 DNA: TGTGCCAGCATTTCCGGCGCCAGCCTCTACGAGCAGTACTTC; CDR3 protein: CASISGASLYEQYF
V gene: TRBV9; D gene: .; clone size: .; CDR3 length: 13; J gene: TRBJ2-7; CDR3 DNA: TGTGCCAGCAGCGAGGGACAAGACTACGAGCAGTACTTC; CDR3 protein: CASSEGQDYEQYF
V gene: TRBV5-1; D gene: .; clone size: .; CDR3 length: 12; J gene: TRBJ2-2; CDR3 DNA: TGCGCCAGCAGCCCCCACACCGGGGAGCTGTTTTTT; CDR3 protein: CASSPHTGELFF
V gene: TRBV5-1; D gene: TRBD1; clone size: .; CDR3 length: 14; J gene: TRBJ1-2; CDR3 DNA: TGCGCCAGCAGCTTGGGACAGGGCTTCGATGGCTACACCTTC; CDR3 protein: CASSLGQGFDGYTF
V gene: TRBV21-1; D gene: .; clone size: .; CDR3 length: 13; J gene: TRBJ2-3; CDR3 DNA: TGTGCCAGCAGCAAAGCAGCAGGGGAAGCGCAGTATTTT; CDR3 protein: CASSKAAGEAQYF
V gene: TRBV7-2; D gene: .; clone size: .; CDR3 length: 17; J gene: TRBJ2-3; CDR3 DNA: TGTGCCAGCAGCCCACATTGGGTGTTAGCGGGCACAGATACGCAGTATTTT; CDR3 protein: CASSPHWVLAGTDTQYF
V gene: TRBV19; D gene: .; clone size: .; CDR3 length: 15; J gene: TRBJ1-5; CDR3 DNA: TGTGCCAGTACCACACCGGGGGGGGTCGGACAGCCCCAGCATTTT; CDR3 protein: CASTTPGGVGQPQHF
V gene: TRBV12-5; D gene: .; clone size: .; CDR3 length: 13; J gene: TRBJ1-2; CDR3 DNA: TGTGCTAGTGGTACTACCGGCACATATGGCTACACCTTC; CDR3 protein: CASGTTGTYGYTF
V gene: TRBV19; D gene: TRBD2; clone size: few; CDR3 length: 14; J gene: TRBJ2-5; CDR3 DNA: TGTGCCAGTATGCCATCCGGGGGGGGAGAGACCCAGTACTTC; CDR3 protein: CASMPSGGGETQYF
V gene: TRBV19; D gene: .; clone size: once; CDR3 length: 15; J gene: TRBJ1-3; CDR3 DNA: TGTGCCAGTAGTATATCTGCCGGTGTCGGAAACACCATATATTTT; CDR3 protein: CASSISAGVGNTIYF
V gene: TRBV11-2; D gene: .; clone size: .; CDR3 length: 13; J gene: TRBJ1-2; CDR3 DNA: TGTGCCAGCAGCCCCGACAGCAACTATGGCTACACCTTC; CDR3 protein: CASSPDSNYGYTF
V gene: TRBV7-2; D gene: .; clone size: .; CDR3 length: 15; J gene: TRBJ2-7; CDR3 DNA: TGTGCCAGCAGCTTAGTCGTAACAGGATTCTACGAGCAGTACTTC; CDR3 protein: CASSLVVTGFYEQYF
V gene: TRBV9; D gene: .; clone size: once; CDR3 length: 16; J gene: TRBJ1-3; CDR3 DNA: TGTGCCAGCAGCGAAAAGGGAACCAGCTCTGGAAACACCATATATTTT; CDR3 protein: CASSEKGTSSGNTIYF
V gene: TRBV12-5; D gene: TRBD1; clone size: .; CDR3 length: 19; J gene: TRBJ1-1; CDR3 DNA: TGTGCTAGGCACCCTTTGTTCGACAGGGGGCGAAAGATGAACACTGAAGCTTTCTTT; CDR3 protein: CARHPLFDRGRKMNTEAFF
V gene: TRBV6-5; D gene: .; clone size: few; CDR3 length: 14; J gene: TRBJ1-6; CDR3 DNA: TGTGCCAGCAGTAGCCCCGGGGTAAATTCACCCCTCCACTTT; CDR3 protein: CASSSPGVNSPLHF
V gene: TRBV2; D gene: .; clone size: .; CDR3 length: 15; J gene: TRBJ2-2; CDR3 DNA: TGTGCCAGCAGTGAAGCGGGAAGGGCCACCGGGGAGCTGTTTTTT; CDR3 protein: CASSEAGRATGELFF
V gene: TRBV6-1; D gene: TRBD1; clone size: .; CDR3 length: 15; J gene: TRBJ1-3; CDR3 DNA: TGTGCCAGCACCCCCCAGGGGGCAGCAGGAAACACCATATATTTT; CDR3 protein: CASTPQGAAGNTIYF
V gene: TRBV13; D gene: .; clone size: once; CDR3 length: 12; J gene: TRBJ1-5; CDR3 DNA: TGTGCCAGCAGCTTAGGGCAGTCAGCCCAGCATTTT; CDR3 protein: CASSLGQSAQHF
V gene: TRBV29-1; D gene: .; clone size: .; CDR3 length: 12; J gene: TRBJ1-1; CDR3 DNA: TGCAGCGCCTTGGGAGTAAGGACTGAAGCTTTCTTT; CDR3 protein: CSALGVRTEAFF
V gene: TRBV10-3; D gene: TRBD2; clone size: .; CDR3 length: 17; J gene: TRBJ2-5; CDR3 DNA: TGTGCCATCAGTGAGTCTACTAGCGGGAGGGTTCCAGAGACCCAGTACTTC; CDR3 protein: CAISESTSGRVPETQYF
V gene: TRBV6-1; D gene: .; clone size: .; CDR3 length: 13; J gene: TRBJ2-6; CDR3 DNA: TGTGCCAGTTCCCTCTCTGGGGCCAACGTCCTGACTTTC; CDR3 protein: CASSLSGANVLTF
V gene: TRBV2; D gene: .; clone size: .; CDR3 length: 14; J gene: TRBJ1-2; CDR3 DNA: TGTGCCAGCAGTGAATTCGGGGGGGCTGGCGGCTACACCTTC; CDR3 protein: CASSEFGGAGGYTF
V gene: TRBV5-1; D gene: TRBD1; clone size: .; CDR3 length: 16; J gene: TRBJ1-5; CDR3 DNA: TGCGCCAGCAGCTTGGGCGGGACAGGTAGCAATCAGCCCCAGCATTTT; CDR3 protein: CASSLGGTGSNQPQHF
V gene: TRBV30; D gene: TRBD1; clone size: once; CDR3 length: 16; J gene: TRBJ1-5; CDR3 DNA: TGTGCCTGGAGTGTACAAGGACAGGGAGACCATCAGCCCCAGCATTTT; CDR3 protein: CAWSVQGQGDHQPQHF
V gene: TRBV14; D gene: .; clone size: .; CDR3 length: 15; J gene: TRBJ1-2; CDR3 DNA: TGTGCCAGCAGCCAAGCGTCGGACAGTAGCTATGGCTACACCTTC; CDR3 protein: CASSQASDSSYGYTF
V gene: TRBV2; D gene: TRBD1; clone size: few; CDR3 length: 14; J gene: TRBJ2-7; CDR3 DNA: TGTGCCAGCAATTCTGACAGGGGGCTATACGAGCAGTACTTC; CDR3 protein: CASNSDRGLYEQYF
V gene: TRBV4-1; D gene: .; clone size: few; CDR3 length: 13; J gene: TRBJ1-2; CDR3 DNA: TGCGCCAGCAAGGGGCCAACTGTCTATGGCTACACCTTC; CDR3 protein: CASKGPTVYGYTF
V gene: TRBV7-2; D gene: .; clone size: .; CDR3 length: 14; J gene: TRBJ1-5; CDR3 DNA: TGTGCCAGCAGCTTACGGCAGGGCGGTCAGCCCCAGCATTTT; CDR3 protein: CASSLRQGGQPQHF
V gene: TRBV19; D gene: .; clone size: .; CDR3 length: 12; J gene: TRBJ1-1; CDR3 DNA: TGTGCCAGTAGTCCTTTAAACACTGAAGCTTTCTTT; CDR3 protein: CASSPLNTEAFF
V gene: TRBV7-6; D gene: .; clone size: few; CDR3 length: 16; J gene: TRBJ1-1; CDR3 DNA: TGTGCCAGCAGCGCCACAGGAGGGCAGGGGAGGACTGAAGCTTTCTTT; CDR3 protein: CASSATGGQGRTEAFF
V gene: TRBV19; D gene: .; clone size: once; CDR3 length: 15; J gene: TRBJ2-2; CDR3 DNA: TGTGCCAGTAGTATCTTTGCAACGAACACCGGGGAGCTGTTTTTT; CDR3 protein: CASSIFATNTGELFF
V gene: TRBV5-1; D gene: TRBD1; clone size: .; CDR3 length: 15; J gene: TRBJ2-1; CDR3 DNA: TGCGCCAGCAGCTGGGGCACCACAGGGGACAATGAGCAGTTCTTC; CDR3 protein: CASSWGTTGDNEQFF
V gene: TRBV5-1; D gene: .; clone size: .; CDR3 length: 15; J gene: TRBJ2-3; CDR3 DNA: TGCGCCAGCAGCACCGGGACGACTAGCACAGATACGCAGTATTTT; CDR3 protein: CASSTGTTSTDTQYF